This T cell receptor beta chain stems from a study of Graves' ophthalmopathy and Graves' hyperthyroidism. The stable label applied to hyperthyroidism with no ophthalmopathy within 18 months of follow-up. Exclusion criteria comprised other autoimmune diseases, uncontrolled infections, pregnancy or lactation in patients. Establishment of the diagnosis relied upon clinical symptoms, serum thyroxine, TRAb, thyroid ultrasound and orbital computed tomography. The CDR3 is 14 amino acids long, termini counted. Germline assignment: CDR1 SQVTM and CDR2 ANQGSEA. Scientists amplified the TCR beta CDR3 regions from RNA transcripts. RT-PCR in the first round used HTBI primers; a second-round multiplex PCR followed. TCRdb processed the multiplex PCR reads anew with MiXCR; each CDR3 protein has one entry. The data hold about 39,000 distinct CDR3 sequences, with about 50% observed a single time. Regarding this clonotype: As the CDR3 is not closed by the conserved phenylalanine or tryptophan, this likely results from a read error. The limits of the CDR3 on the DNA are not certain, so only TCRdb's listed CDR3 is given.

The receptor comes from an adult woman with stable Graves' hyperthyroidism. Material: peripheral blood. V usage is TRBV29-1 and J usage is TRBJ2-5; TRBD2 reflects the table's D call only, with no check against the DNA. CDR3 amino acids: CSVGRGDYGYTFGS.